A selection of T cell receptor beta chains follows, all from one sample in a study of T-cell memory formation after mild COVID-19. TCRdb processed the 5' RACE reads anew with MiXCR; each CDR3 protein has one entry. Of over 30,000 distinct CDR3 sequences listed, about an eighth are singletons. Specimen: PBMCs or a T cell subset sorted from them (not recorded which). These receptors were taken from a man younger than 35 who had mild COVID-19 (a few samples of this study predate the infection). Cell type and time point are not known. The CDR3 runs from the conserved cysteine through the conserved F or W. The D gene is left open where the match is weak. Rows may omit the clone size; those that give it use once, few, many or a size class.

CDR3 protein,CDR3 DNA,D gene,V gene,clone size,J gene
CASSRDPVIRTEAFF,TGTGCCAGCAGCAGGGACCCAGTGATTCGGACTGAAGCTTTCTTT,NA,TRBV6-1,many,TRBJ1-1
CASSETLPTWNEQFF,TGTGCCAGCAGTGAAACCCTTCCTACATGGAATGAGCAGTTCTTC,NA,TRBV2,many,TRBJ2-1
CASSPTALQGTGELFF,TGTGCCAGCAGCCCCACTGCCCTGCAGGGGACCGGGGAGCTGTTTTTT,NA,TRBV9,NA,TRBJ2-2
CASSQELTSWVDTQYF,TGTGCCAGCAGCCAAGAGTTGACTAGCTGGGTAGATACGCAGTATTTT,TRBD2,TRBV4-2,many,TRBJ2-3
CSARPSGVARYNEQFF,TGCAGTGCTAGACCCTCCGGGGTAGCGAGGTACAATGAGCAGTTCTTC,NA,TRBV20-1,many,TRBJ2-1
CASSQQENSPLHF,TGTGCCAGCAGTCAACAAGAGAATTCACCCCTCCACTTT,NA,TRBV6-5,many,TRBJ1-6
CASSLRSWTSTDTQYF,TGTGCCAGCAGCTTGAGGTCCTGGACTAGCACAGATACGCAGTATTTT,NA,TRBV7-6,once,TRBJ2-3
CASTRLAPYTEAFF,TGTGCCAGTACCAGGTTGGCACCTTACACTGAAGCTTTCTTT,NA,TRBV19,few,TRBJ1-1
CASSQAADTQYF,TGCGCCAGCAGCCAAGCGGCAGATACGCAGTATTTT,NA,TRBV4-1,many,TRBJ2-3
CSVDGLGTGELFF,TGCAGCGTTGACGGCCTAGGCACCGGGGAGCTGTTTTTT,NA,TRBV29-1,many,TRBJ2-2
CASKPRGQGNYGYTF,TGTGCCAGCAAACCGAGGGGACAGGGCAACTATGGCTACACCTTC,TRBD1,TRBV7-2,NA,TRBJ1-2
CASSQDIGDYEQYF,TGCGCCAGCAGCCAAGATATCGGGGACTACGAGCAGTACTTC,NA,TRBV4-3,many,TRBJ2-7
CASRERTDTQYF,TGTGCCAGCAGGGAAAGGACAGATACGCAGTATTTT,NA,TRBV2,many,TRBJ2-3
CASREGQGYNSPLHF,TGTGCCAGCAGGGAAGGGCAGGGGTATAATTCACCCCTCCACTTT,NA,TRBV6-1,many,TRBJ1-6
CSARGLAGGRFF,TGCAGTGCTAGGGGACTAGCGGGGGGGCGATTCTTC,TRBD2,TRBV20-1,many,TRBJ2-1
CSATGSQIYNEQFF,TGCAGTGCTACGGGATCTCAAATTTACAATGAGCAGTTCTTC,NA,TRBV20-1,many,TRBJ2-1
CSAPTSGVRNEQFF,TGCAGTGCCCCGACTAGCGGGGTACGTAATGAGCAGTTCTTC,TRBD2,TRBV20-1,many,TRBJ2-1
CASSPPVNYGYTF,TGTGCCAGCAGTCCTCCCGTTAACTATGGCTACACCTTC,NA,TRBV7-9,many,TRBJ1-2
CASSPERQNYNEQFF,TGTGCCAGCTCACCAGAGCGGCAGAATTACAATGAGCAGTTCTTC,NA,TRBV18,many,TRBJ2-1
CASSSGGLTEAFF,TGTGCCAGCAGTTCCGGTGGGTTGACTGAAGCTTTCTTT,NA,TRBV7-3,many,TRBJ1-1
CASSVGATGEEAQHF,TGTGCCAGCAGCGTAGGTGCCACAGGGGAAGAGGCCCAGCATTTT,TRBD1,TRBV9,many,TRBJ1-5
CAIMGRGREQFF,TGTGCCATCATGGGCAGGGGCCGTGAGCAGTTCTTC,NA,TRBV10-3,NA,TRBJ2-1
CASSLFSASNTGELFF,TGTGCCAGCAGTCTTTTCAGTGCTTCGAACACCGGGGAGCTGTTTTTT,NA,TRBV28,many,TRBJ2-2
CASSLQAGGINNEQFF,TGCGCCAGCAGCTTGCAAGCGGGGGGGATCAACAATGAGCAGTTCTTC,TRBD2,TRBV5-1,many,TRBJ2-1
CASGLAPSGDLLSYEQYF,TGTGCTAGTGGTTTGGCCCCGTCCGGGGACCTCCTCTCCTACGAGCAGTACTTC,NA,TRBV12-5,many,TRBJ2-7
CASSPSPGGGFETQYF,TGTGCCAGCAGCCCTTCCCCAGGCGGGGGGTTCGAGACCCAGTACTTC,TRBD2,TRBV28,few,TRBJ2-5
CASSFVSENTIYF,TGTGCCAGCAGCTTCGTCTCTGAAAACACCATATATTTT,NA,TRBV11-2,many,TRBJ1-3
CSARAGGQTGTDTQYF,TGCAGTGCTAGAGCCGGCGGGCAGACCGGCACAGATACGCAGTATTTT,NA,TRBV20-1,many,TRBJ2-3
CASSLRGGFYNEQFF,TGTGCCAGCAGCCTACGCGGGGGGTTCTACAATGAGCAGTTCTTC,TRBD2,TRBV11-1,many,TRBJ2-1
CAWNRATNTGELFF,TGTGCCTGGAATAGGGCTACGAACACCGGGGAGCTGTTTTTT,NA,TRBV30,many,TRBJ2-2
CASSPAGQGYNEQFF,TGTGCCAGCAGCCCTGCGGGACAGGGTTACAATGAGCAGTTCTTC,TRBD1,TRBV7-2,many,TRBJ2-1
CASSLARDRYTDTQYF,TGTGCCAGCAGCTTAGCCCGAGACAGATACACAGATACGCAGTATTTT,NA,TRBV7-2,many,TRBJ2-3
CASSQDVGGEETQYF,TGCGCCAGCAGCCAAGATGTCGGCGGCGAAGAGACCCAGTACTTC,NA,TRBV4-3,NA,TRBJ2-5
CASSLEERTGELFF,TGTGCCAGCAGTTTGGAGGAGAGAACCGGGGAGCTGTTTTTT,NA,TRBV27,NA,TRBJ2-2
CASSYLPSTGNTGELFF,TGTGCCAGCAGTTACCTCCCGTCGACAGGGAACACCGGGGAGCTGTTTTTT,NA,TRBV6-2/TRBV6-3,many,TRBJ2-2
CASSLRGVTNEKLFF,TGCGCCAGCAGCCTGAGGGGGGTCACTAATGAAAAACTGTTTTTT,NA,TRBV5-1,few,TRBJ1-4
CASTLLRDRDHEQYF,TGTGCCAGCACACTCCTCCGGGACAGGGACCACGAGCAGTACTTC,TRBD1,TRBV6-2/TRBV6-3,many,TRBJ2-7
CASTSQGAVGTPLHF,TGTGCCAGCACCAGCCAGGGGGCAGTTGGTACACCCCTCCACTTT,TRBD1,TRBV12-3/TRBV12-4,many,TRBJ1-6
CASSEGAGPGYGYTF,TGTGCCAGCAGTGAAGGGGCGGGCCCCGGCTATGGCTACACCTTC,NA,TRBV6-1,few,TRBJ1-2
CASSFTGQLSGNTIYF,TGTGCCAGCAGCTTTACAGGACAACTCTCTGGAAACACCATATATTTT,NA,TRBV3-1,few,TRBJ1-3
CASSAHNRGLLNGYTF,TGTGCCAGCAGCGCTCACAACAGGGGATTGCTAAATGGCTACACCTTC,TRBD1,TRBV3-1,many,TRBJ1-2
CASKNYGYTF,TGTGCCAGTAAGAACTATGGCTACACCTTC,NA,TRBV19,few,TRBJ1-2
CSARELAGAYNEQFF,TGCAGTGCTAGAGAGCTAGCGGGGGCCTACAATGAGCAGTTCTTC,TRBD2,TRBV20-1,many,TRBJ2-1
CASSETLTGVGTEAFF,TGTGCCAGCAGCGAAACCCTGACAGGGGTAGGCACTGAAGCTTTCTTT,TRBD1,TRBV6-5,few,TRBJ1-1
CSAKGLGTDTQYF,TGCAGTGCCAAGGGACTTGGCACAGATACGCAGTATTTT,NA,TRBV20-1,many,TRBJ2-3
CASSQTDRGGEKLFF,TGCGCCAGCAGCCAAACTGACAGGGGAGGCGAAAAACTGTTTTTT,TRBD1,TRBV4-3,many,TRBJ1-4
CASSSTGRETQYF,TGTGCCAGCAGCTCGACAGGTCGGGAGACCCAGTACTTC,NA,TRBV11-3,many,TRBJ2-5
CASSLRDGGEKLFF,TGTGCCAGCAGTTTAAGAGATGGCGGAGAAAAACTGTTTTTT,NA,TRBV12-3/TRBV12-4,many,TRBJ1-4
CSASPGLGGGEQYF,TGCAGTGCTAGCCCGGGACTGGGAGGAGGCGAGCAGTACTTC,NA,TRBV20-1,many,TRBJ2-7
CSARAGGDQPQHF,TGCAGTGCTAGAGCGGGGGGAGATCAGCCCCAGCATTTT,NA,TRBV20-1,few,TRBJ1-5
CASSPRQGGMGNEQFF,TGTGCCAGCAGCCCCCGACAGGGTGGGATGGGCAATGAGCAGTTCTTC,TRBD1,TRBV7-9,many,TRBJ2-1